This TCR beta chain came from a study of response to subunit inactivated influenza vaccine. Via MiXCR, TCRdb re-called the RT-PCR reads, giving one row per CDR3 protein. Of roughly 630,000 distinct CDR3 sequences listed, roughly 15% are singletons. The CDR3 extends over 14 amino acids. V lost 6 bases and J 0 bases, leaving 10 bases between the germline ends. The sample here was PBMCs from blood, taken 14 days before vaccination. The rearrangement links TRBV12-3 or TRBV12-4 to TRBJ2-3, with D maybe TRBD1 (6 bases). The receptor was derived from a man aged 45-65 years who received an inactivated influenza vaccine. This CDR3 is CASRDRYSTDTQYF. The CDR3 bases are TGTGCCAGCAGAGACAGGTACAGCACAGATACGCAGTATTTT.